This note documents a single T cell receptor (beta chain) sequence. This entry comes from a study of patients and donors after allogeneic stem cell transplantation. In TCRdb, the RT-PCR reads were re-called with MiXCR into one record per CDR3 protein. The sample lists some 960,000 distinct CDR3 sequences, 18% occurring once. The ends lost 5 bases at V and 5 bases at J; junction bases unmatched: 10. Germline values: CDR1 SGHAT, CDR2 FQNNGV. The CDR3 runs to 15 residues. Specimen: blood, either unsorted or a sorted T cell fraction (not recorded which). The V gene is TRBV11-2, the J gene TRBJ2-7, with 9 bases matching TRBD2. This TCR was recovered from a human donor who was either an allogeneic HSCT recipient or a stem cell or donor lymphocyte infusion donor (not recorded which). It is not recorded whose cells these are; they may come from a transplant donor. Here the CDR3 DNA reads TGTGCCAGCAGCATCCTCGGCGGGAGGGTCCACGAGCAGTACTTC. It is translated as CASSILGGRVHEQYF.